This note documents a single T cell receptor beta chain sequence. This record comes from a study of T-cell memory formation after mild COVID-19. TCRdb re-called the 5' RACE reads through MiXCR, storing one row per CDR3 protein. The table has fewer than 300,000 distinct CDR3 sequences, roughly 18% seen once. The CDR3 covers 13 residues. Germline CDR1 reads MNHEY; CDR2 reads SVGAGI. Trimming took off 5 bases at V and 4 bases at J, with 8 bases between the two ends. The sequencing sample was made of PBMCs or a T cell subset sorted from them (not recorded which). The chain links TRBV6-5 to TRBJ1-4; perhaps TRBD1 as D (6 bases). This clonotype was obtained from a man between 18 and 29 years old who had mild COVID-19 (a few samples of this study predate the infection). Cell type and time point are not known. CDR3 sequence (DNA): TGTGCCAGCAGTAGGACAGTTAATGAAAAACTGTTTTTT. Protein: CASSRTVNEKLFF.